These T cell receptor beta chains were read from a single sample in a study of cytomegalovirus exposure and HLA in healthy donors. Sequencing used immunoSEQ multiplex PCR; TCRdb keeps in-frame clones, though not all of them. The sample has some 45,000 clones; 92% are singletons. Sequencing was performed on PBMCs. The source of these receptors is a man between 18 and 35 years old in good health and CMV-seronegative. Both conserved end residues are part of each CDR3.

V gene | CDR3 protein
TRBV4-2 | CASSQERTPPTDTQYF
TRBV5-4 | CASSLVGAGVHEKLFF
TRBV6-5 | CASQDSFGLYEQYF
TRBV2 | CASNKGALVYEQYF
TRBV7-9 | CASSLNGTEYEQYF
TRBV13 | CASRRQGAMNTEAFF
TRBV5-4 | CASSRSANYGYTF
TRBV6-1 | CASRIGTGTDTQYF
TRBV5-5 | CASSRGQDNYGYTF
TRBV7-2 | CASSLDGGDYEQYF
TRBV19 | CASSAGLTHEQYF